The 27 T cell receptor beta chains given below trace back to one sample, sequenced in a study of cytomegalovirus exposure and HLA in healthy donors (TCRdb year 2017). Libraries were constructed by the immunoSEQ multiplex PCR assay. Drawn from immuneACCESS, this table holds only the in-frame rearrangements with V and J called that TCRdb kept. Clones are partly lost; checked studies trace under half to an unresolved V gene and leave the rest unexplained. Across this sample there are 200,000 to 250,000 clones, with more than 75% seen only once. Jointly, the top ten make up 2% of the sample. The specimen was PBMCs. The receptors derive from a woman aged 18 to 35 in good health and CMV-seropositive.

Only one count was recorded for this clone. The V call is TRBV27, the J call TRBJ2-6; D uncertain. This CDR3 has 13 residues. The germline V and J ends were trimmed by 5 bases and 1 base, with 3 bases remaining between them. CDR1 is MNHEY, CDR2 SMNVEV, per germline (reference sequence). The CDR3 loop is CASSPSGANVLTF. The CDR3 DNA reads TGTGCCAGCAGTCCTTCTGGGGCCAACGTCCTGACTTTC.

V and J are TRBV30 and TRBJ2-7; 13 nucleotides line up with TRBD2. Germline CDR1 reads GTSNPN; CDR2 reads SVGIG (reference sequence). V lost 4 bases, J lost 3 bases, and 6 bases stayed unmatched. The CDR3 sequence is 15 residues long. CDR3 in DNA: TGTGCCTGGATCCTGAGGACTAGCGGGAGCTACGAGCAGTACTTC. Its protein is CAWILRTSGSYEQYF.

The V call is TRBV6-1, the J call TRBJ1-5; no firm D call. CDR1 and CDR2 from the germline V gene are MNHNS and SASEGT. The CDR3 extends over 13 amino acids. Trimming left V 7 bases short and J 1 base short, with 8 bases between. CDR3: CASKWESNQPQHF. The CDR3 region has the DNA TGTGCCAGCAAATGGGAGAGCAATCAGCCCCAGCATTTT.

This clone was detected once. The chain has TRBV29-1 and TRBJ2-1, with 8 bases fitting TRBD2. The CDR3 is 14 residues long. Germline CDR1 and CDR2: SQVTM and ANQGSEA. With 3 bases clipped from V and 6 bases from J, the junction kept 7 bases outside the gene matches. Here the CDR3 DNA reads TGCAGCGTTGATGAAGCGGGGGTGGGCAATGAGCAGTTCTTC. Residues: CSVDEAGVGNEQFF.

This clone was counted many times. The V and J genes are TRBV25-1 and TRBJ1-3, with 7 bases matching TRBD1. Germline CDR1 and CDR2: MGHDK and SYGVNS. V dropped 4 bases and J dropped 2; count of bases not matched to a gene: 5. The CDR3 extends over 15 amino acids. The CDR3 is CASSGDREPGNTIYF. The DNA of the CDR3 is TGTGCCAGCAGTGGTGACAGGGAACCTGGAAACACCATATATTTT. Complete variable domain (other parts from reference TRBV25-1 and TRBJ1-3): EADIYQTPRYLVIGTGKKITLECSQTMGHDKMYWYQQDPGMELHLIHYSYGVNSTEKGDLSSESTVSRIRTEHFPLTLESARPSHTSQYLCASSGDREPGNTIYFGEGSWLTVV.

J is TRBJ2-1 and V is TRBV4-1; D is ambiguous. The CDR3 sequence is 11 residues long. The germline V gene encodes CDR1 MGHRA and CDR2 YSYEKL. The ends were cut back, 2 bases at V and 10 bases at J, with 6 bases in the middle. The CDR3 here is CASSQMREQFF. The CDR3 region has the DNA TGCGCCAGCAGCCAAATGCGGGAGCAGTTCTTC.

This clone was observed many times. The chain couples TRBV2 to TRBJ2-2; D gene unclear. The CDR3 has 15 amino acids. Germline loops: CDR1 SNHLY, CDR2 FYNNEI. The V and J ends lost 4 bases and 2 bases respectively, with 11 bases between them. The CDR3 is CASSGASINTGELFF. CDR3 DNA: TGTGCCAGCAGTGGGGCCTCTATTAACACCGGGGAGCTGTTTTTT.

The rearrangement uses TRBV28 and TRBJ1-2; no reliable D call. This CDR3 spans 13 amino acids. V was clipped by 10 bases and J by 4 bases, with 16 bases between them. In germline, CDR1 is MDHEN, CDR2 SYDVKM. The CDR3 nucleotides are TGTGCCACCCCAAATAGGGCGGGCTATGGCTACACCTTC. This codes for CATPNRAGYGYTF.

This clone was detected a few times. The chain links TRBV4-1 to TRBJ2-7; weak D call: TRBD2 (5 bases). The CDR3 sequence is 13 residues long. The germline V gene encodes CDR1 MGHRA and CDR2 YSYEKL. V gave up 1 base and J gave up 6 bases, with 10 bases separating them. CDR3 residues: CASSQVGGLEQYF. The CDR3 nucleotides read TGCGCCAGCAGCCAAGTCGGCGGGCTCGAGCAGTACTTC.

The gene calls are TRBV9 and TRBJ2-1, with TRBD2 identical over 10 bases. The CDR3 spans 16 residues. Unmatched junction bases numbered 11, after V lost 3 bases and J lost 8 bases. Looked up from germline, CDR1 is SGDLS and CDR2 is YYNGEE. The CDR3 DNA reads TGTGCCAGCAGCGGGTGGGCTAGCGGGAGCAGGGATGAGCAGTTCTTC. Its translation is CASSGWASGSRDEQFF.

The chain carries TRBV23-1 and TRBJ2-1, with D possibly matching TRBD1 (5 bases). TRBV23-1 is marked as an open reading frame, function uncertain. The CDR3 extends over 17 amino acids. V lost 2 bases and J 2 bases, leaving 16 bases between the germline ends. The CDR3 loop reads CASSQPISDSTYNEQFF. The CDR3 coding sequence is TGCGCCAGCAGTCAACCTATATCCGACAGTACCTACAATGAGCAGTTCTTC.

The chain combines TRBV27 with TRBJ1-1; 8 positions agree with TRBD1. The CDR3 length is 15 residues. The germline V gene has CDR1 MNHEY and CDR2 SMNVEV (reference sequence). Losses at the gene ends were 4 bases for V and 7 bases for J; bases not matched to a gene: 11. CDR3 nucleotides: TGTGCCAGCAGTTCTCGACAGGGGAGGAGGAATGAAGCTTTCTTT. Its protein product is CASSSRQGRRNEAFF.

This rearrangement joins TRBV7-9 to TRBJ2-7; the match to TRBD2 covers 8 bases. Per germline, CDR1 SEHNR and CDR2 FQNEAQ (reference sequence). This CDR3 has 19 residues. V shed 5 bases, J shed 4 bases, and the junction held 22 bases outside the gene matches. The CDR3 nucleotides read TGTGCCAGCAGCCCTCCACCGTCGGCGGGAGGCCCAAACTCGTACGAGCAGTACTTC. The encoded protein is CASSPPPSAGGPNSYEQYF.

The V and J genes are TRBV28 and TRBJ2-1, with TRBD2 matching over 13 bases. Per the germline V gene, CDR1 is MDHEN and CDR2 is SYDVKM. The CDR3 has 16 amino acids. After removal of 6 bases from V and 4 bases from J, the junction contained 6 bases not matched to a gene. The CDR3 protein is CASSRGLAGVYNEQFF. The DNA of the CDR3 is TGTGCCAGCAGCCGAGGACTAGCGGGGGTTTACAATGAGCAGTTCTTC.

This chain connects TRBV6-5 to TRBJ2-6, with TRBD1 as a possible D gene (6 bases). Germline V gene sequence: CDR1 MNHEY, CDR2 SVGAGI. This CDR3 is 14 amino acids long. The ends were cut back, 4 bases at V and 2 bases at J, with 6 bases in the middle. CDR3 region: CASSSGAGANVLTF. CDR3 DNA sequence: TGTGCCAGCAGTTCAGGGGCTGGGGCCAACGTCCTGACTTTC.

The chain carries TRBV7-6 and TRBJ2-1; D may be TRBD2 (6 bases). The germline V gene has CDR1 SGHVS and CDR2 FNYEAQ. The V end lost 1 base, the J end lost 2 bases, and 9 bases lay between the germline ends. The CDR3 runs 15 residues. Here the CDR3 DNA reads TGTGCCAGCAGCTTAGGCGGGAATACCTACAATGAGCAGTTCTTC. The encoded protein is CASSLGGNTYNEQFF. Together with reference TRBV7-6 and TRBJ2-1, the CDR3 gives the full variable domain: GAGVSQSPRYKVTKRGQDVALRCDPISGHVSLYWYRQALGQGPEFLTYFNYEAQQDKSGLPNDRFSAERPEGSISTLTIQRTEQRDSAMYRCASSLGGNTYNEQFFGPGTRLTVL.

The chain uses TRBV28 and TRBJ1-1; 9 nucleotides line up with TRBD1. CDR3 size: 14 residues. Germline V gives CDR1 MDHEN, CDR2 SYDVKM. V lost 4 bases to trimming and J lost 8 bases; unmatched junction nucleotides: 8. The CDR3 nucleotides read TGTGCCAGCAGTTGGGACAGGGAAGTTTTCGAAGCTTTCTTT. Residues: CASSWDREVFEAFF.

V and J are TRBV18 and TRBJ1-1, with D uncertain. The CDR3 is 11 residues long. Germline V gives CDR1 KGHSH, CDR2 LQKENI. V lost 4 bases and J 2 bases, leaving 2 bases between the germline ends. Written as DNA, the CDR3 is TGTGCCAGCTCACTAAACACTGAAGCTTTCTTT. Its translation: CASSLNTEAFF.

The chain couples TRBV6-5 to TRBJ2-3; no definite D call. With 3 bases removed from V and 5 bases from J, the gap between germline ends came to 12 bases. The germline V gene has CDR1 MNHEY and CDR2 SVGAGI. The CDR3 has 14 residues. The CDR3 here is CASSYHPGGDTQYF. The DNA of the CDR3 is TGTGCCAGCAGTTATCATCCGGGTGGAGATACGCAGTATTTT.

This clone was seen a single time. The chain employs TRBV10-2 and TRBJ2-7, with TRBD2 identical over 9 bases. The CDR3 sequence is 14 residues long. After removal of 6 bases from V and 6 bases from J, the junction contained 9 bases not matched to a gene. Germline lookup yields CDR1 WSHSY and CDR2 SAAADI. The DNA of the CDR3 is TGCGCCAGCAGGGCCGGGACTAGCATAAGCGAGCAGTACTTC. Translation gives CASRAGTSISEQYF.

The rearrangement joins TRBV10-3 to TRBJ2-1; 11 bases map to TRBD2. Germline V gene sequence: CDR1 ENHRY, CDR2 SYGVKD. CDR3 length equals 15 residues. V shed 10 bases and J 1 base; nucleotides not matched to a gene: 6. DNA of the CDR3: TGTGCCACGTCTAGCGGGAGGCAATCCTACAATGAGCAGTTCTTC. This sequence encodes CATSSGRQSYNEQFF.

The chain combines TRBV28 with TRBJ1-2, with D tentatively TRBD1 (5 bases). Trimming took 1 base from V and 4 from J, leaving 10 bases between them. Per the germline V gene, CDR1 is MDHEN and CDR2 is SYDVKM. This CDR3 contains 14 residues. CDR3 sequence (DNA): TGTGCCAGCAGTTTATTCTATCAGGGCTATGGCTACACCTTC. Protein: CASSLFYQGYGYTF.

The chain is built from TRBV7-9 and TRBJ1-2; D not resolved. The CDR3 is made up of 16 amino acids. Trimming shortened V by 4 bases and J by 6 bases, and 21 bases separated the two germline ends. CDR1 and CDR2 (germline): SEHNR, FQNEAQ (reference sequence). The CDR3 protein is CASSYSSGRGYHGYTF. The CDR3, as DNA: TGTGCCAGCAGCTACTCCTCGGGTAGAGGTTATCATGGCTACACCTTC.

This chain links TRBV27 with TRBJ1-1, with a tentative D call TRBD1 (6 bases). The CDR3 sequence is 13 residues long. V was shortened by 2 bases and J by 8 bases, with 12 bases between the two germline ends. The germline CDR1 and CDR2 sequences are MNHEY and SMNVEV (reference sequence). The CDR3 is CASSLSQGSEAFF. CDR3 nucleotides: TGTGCCAGCAGTTTAAGCCAGGGGTCAGAAGCTTTCTTT.

This sequence joins TRBV10-3 and TRBJ1-2; 10 nucleotides match TRBD1. The CDR3 sequence is 16 residues long. Germline CDR1 reads ENHRY; CDR2 reads SYGVKD. V was pared by 6 bases and J by 4 bases, with 11 bases of the junction left unmatched. This chain's CDR3 is CAISTTGGPNLYGYTF. DNA for the CDR3: TGTGCCATCAGCACGACAGGGGGCCCTAATCTCTATGGCTACACCTTC.

This clone was recorded only once. The rearrangement joins TRBV27 to TRBJ2-1; 8 positions match TRBD1. J lost 15 bases, V lost 9 bases, and 16 bases had no gene match. The CDR3 runs to 13 residues. Per germline, CDR1 MNHEY and CDR2 SMNVEV (reference sequence). The CDR3: CASLLKPRGHLFF. The CDR3 DNA sequence: TGTGCCAGTCTATTAAAGCCCAGGGGGCATCTGTTCTTC.

V is TRBV28 and J is TRBJ2-1; the match to TRBD2 covers 8 bases. V shed 2 bases, J shed 14 bases, and the junction held 11 bases outside the gene matches. The CDR3 is 14 residues long. Per the germline V gene, CDR1 is MDHEN and CDR2 is SYDVKM. The CDR3 bases are TGTGCCAGCAGTTTACCCCCCACCGGGAGGGCCAAGTTCTTC. This codes for CASSLPPTGRAKFF.